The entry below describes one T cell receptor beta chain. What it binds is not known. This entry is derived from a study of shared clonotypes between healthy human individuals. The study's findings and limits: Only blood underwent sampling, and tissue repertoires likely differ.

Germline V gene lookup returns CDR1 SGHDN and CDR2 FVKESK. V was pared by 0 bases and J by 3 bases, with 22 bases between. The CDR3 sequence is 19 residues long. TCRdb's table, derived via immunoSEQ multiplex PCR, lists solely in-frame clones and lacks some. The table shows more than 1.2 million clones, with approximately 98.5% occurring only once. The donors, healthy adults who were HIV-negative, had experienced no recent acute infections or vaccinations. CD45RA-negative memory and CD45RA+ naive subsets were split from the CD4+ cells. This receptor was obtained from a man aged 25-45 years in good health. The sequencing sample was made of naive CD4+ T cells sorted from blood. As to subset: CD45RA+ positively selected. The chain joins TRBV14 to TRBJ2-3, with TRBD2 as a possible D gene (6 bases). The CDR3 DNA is TGTGCCAGCAGCCAAGAAGCCCCAGCTACCCTAGCGATGACAGATACGCAGTATTTT. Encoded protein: CASSQEAPATLAMTDTQYF.